This TCR beta chain was recovered during a study of shared clonotypes between healthy human individuals. Background on the study: Each donor's CD8 memory used one plate, CD8 naive two, each CD4 subset three.

The CDR3 runs 13 residues. V was clipped by 3 bases and J by 13 bases; unmatched bases: 11. Germline V gene data show CDR1 as KGHSH and CDR2 as LQKENI. TCRdb's copy holds only in-frame clones and misses some; the assay was immunoSEQ multiplex PCR. The sample records some 2.1 million clones, about 95% being singletons. The naive CD8 fraction comprised CD45RO-negative cells positively selected for CCR7 and excluded terminally differentiated effector memory CD45RA+ cells. Sequencing input: naive CD8+ T cells sorted from blood. The clonotype comes from a man aged 18 to 29 in good health. The chain uses TRBV18 and TRBJ1-2, with 7 bases lining up with TRBD1. The DNA for the CDR3 is TGTGCCAGCTCACCGGTAGGGGGCAAGTCTTCCACCTTC. Its translation: CASSPVGGKSSTF.